The clone carrying this TCR beta chain has only a few counts. Its antigen is unidentified. Preparation of the TCRbeta library was carried out with unique molecular identifiers. In TCRdb, the PCR reads were re-called with MiXCR into one record per CDR3 protein. The data contain 500,000 or so distinct CDR3 sequences, 9.5% to 12% of them singletons. This CDR3 is 13 amino acids long. The germline CDR1 and CDR2 sequences are SQVTM and ANQGSEA. The V end was cut by 6 bases, the J end by 3 bases, with 15 bases between. The data derive from a study of T-cell reconstitution after alpha-beta-depleted transplantation in children. Findings and caveats of the study: Newly produced T cells mostly provided counts and TCRbeta diversity after one year, as hyperexpanded clones declined. Alpha-beta T cells present about two months after transplant were reported to originate from several hundred expanded graft clones. Surviving recipient T cells and thymic progenitors accounted for the high day-60 TCRbeta diversity observed in some patients.

The chain carries TRBV29-1 and TRBJ2-7; possibly TRBD2 for D (5 bases). The origin of this receptor is a female patient aged 2-15 years who had a stem cell transplant for aplastic anemia, so the T cells may come from the graft donor. The sequences come from PBMCs, mostly from graft donor cells, collected 180 days after TCRalphabeta/CD19-depleted stem cell transplant. DNA for the CDR3: TGCAGCGTGGCGGGCCCGATCAACTACGAGCAGTACTTC. As protein: CSVAGPINYEQYF.